This is a list of T cell receptor beta chains from one sample in a study of blood T cell repertoires in COVID-19. The repertoire was sequenced with immunoSEQ multiplex PCR; TCRdb's copy has only in-frame clones and lacks some. The table lists 110,000 to 150,000 clones, approximately 83% of them singletons, with around 8.6% in the top ten. Sample: peripheral blood. The receptors were gathered from a human donor in a cohort sampled during active COVID-19. Both conserved end residues are part of each CDR3. Each record gives: clone size, J gene, D gene, V gene, CDR3 DNA, CDR3 protein. The D gene is left open where the match is weak. Some rows mark clone size as missing; the rest say once, few, many or name a class of expanded clone.

>.|TRBJ1-1|.|TRBV6-6
TGTGCCAGCAGTTTCGACACTGAAGCTTTCTTT
CASSFDTEAFF
>once|TRBJ2-7|TRBD1|TRBV3-1/TRBV3-2
TGTGCCAGCAGCTGGGGGACAGGGGACTCCTACGAGCAGTACTTC
CASSWGTGDSYEQYF
>.|TRBJ2-1|TRBD1|TRBV7-3
TGTGCCAGCAGCTTAAACCGACAGGGGTTAATCAATGAGCAGTTCTTC
CASSLNRQGLINEQFF
>.|TRBJ1-6|TRBD1|TRBV5-5
TGTGCCAGCAGCGTACAGGGGGCGAACTCCTATAATTCACCCCTCCACTTT
CASSVQGANSYNSPLHF
>.|TRBJ1-1|.|TRBV29-1
TGCAGCGCCAAGACAGGCGGGGGCACTGAAGCTTTCTTT
CSAKTGGGTEAFF
>.|TRBJ2-7|TRBD1|TRBV5-1
TGCGCCAGCAGCGACGGAGGAGGGACAGGGTCCGAGCAGTACTTC
CASSDGGGTGSEQYF
>few|TRBJ1-1|.|TRBV5-1
TGCGCCAGCAGTCCTCTCCGGGACAACCTACAAGGTTTGAACACTGAAGCTTTCTTT
CASSPLRDNLQGLNTEAFF
>.|TRBJ2-5|TRBD2|TRBV6-5
TGTGCCAGCAGTTACTCGACGCGGGGGGGGCAAGAGACCCAGTACTTC
CASSYSTRGGQETQYF
>.|TRBJ2-7|TRBD1|TRBV7-2
TGTGCCAGCAGCTTAGATTGGGACAGGACCTACGAGCAGTACTTC
CASSLDWDRTYEQYF
>few|TRBJ1-6|.|TRBV7-9
TGTGCCAGCAGCTCAGAATCCTCGCCCCTCCACTTT
CASSSESSPLHF
>.|TRBJ1-2|.|TRBV6-1
TGTGCCAGCAGTGAACGTTTCGGGGGTAACTATGGCTACACCTTC
CASSERFGGNYGYTF
>.|TRBJ1-1|TRBD1|TRBV18
TGTGCCAGCTCACAGTCAGGGGGTAGGAACACTGAAGCTTTCTTT
CASSQSGGRNTEAFF
>.|TRBJ1-2|.|TRBV19
TGTGCCAGTAGTCGATCCCCGGGACTCTATGGCTACACCTTC
CASSRSPGLYGYTF
>.|TRBJ2-1|.|TRBV6-5
TGTGCCAGCATATTCTCCGCAGGGGGGCCAAAGGGGCAGTTCTTC
CASIFSAGGPKGQFF
>.|TRBJ2-3|.|TRBV14
TGTGCCAGCAGCCGCGGGACAGTGGGACAAAGATCCACAGATACGCAGTATTTT
CASSRGTVGQRSTDTQYF
>few|TRBJ2-7|TRBD1|TRBV7-3
TGTGCCAGCAGGACGACAGGGGGCGGCGAGCAGTACTTC
CASRTTGGGEQYF
>.|TRBJ2-5|.|TRBV6-5
TGTGCCAGCAGTACTACAGGGAATGGAGAGACCCAGTACTTC
CASSTTGNGETQYF
>.|TRBJ2-1|.|TRBV5-6
TGTGCCAGCAGTCAGGCCTGGGGCTCCAATGAGCAGTTCTTC
CASSQAWGSNEQFF
>.|TRBJ2-7|TRBD1|TRBV6-5
TGTGCCAGCAGGGTGGGGCAGGGGGCCTACGAGCAGTACTTC
CASRVGQGAYEQYF
>.|TRBJ2-3|TRBD1|TRBV6-5
TGTGCCAGCAGCACAGGGGCAGGGGATACGCAGTATTTT
CASSTGAGDTQYF
>.|TRBJ1-6|.|TRBV2
TGTGCCAGCATCGGGGATTCACCCCTCCACTTT
CASIGDSPLHF
>.|TRBJ2-7|TRBD1|TRBV15
TGTGCCACCAGCCTACGACAGGGGGCCAACGAGCAGTACTTC
CATSLRQGANEQYF
>.|TRBJ1-3|.|TRBV19
TGTGCCAGTAGTACTAGGCCCCTAGGGACTCTCTCTGGAAACACCATATATTTT
CASSTRPLGTLSGNTIYF
>.|TRBJ2-7|.|TRBV19
TGTGCCAGTAGTGGGACATCTAAATACGAGCAGTACTTC
CASSGTSKYEQYF
>.|TRBJ1-6|TRBD1|TRBV19
TGTGCCAGTAGTATCAGTTACAGGGGTTCCTATAATTCACCCCTCCACTTT
CASSISYRGSYNSPLHF
>.|TRBJ1-1|.|TRBV7-8
TGTGCCAGCAGCTTAAATTGGGGGAGGCACACTGAAGCTTTCTTT
CASSLNWGRHTEAFF
>.|TRBJ1-5|.|TRBV2
TGTGCCAGCAGAACAGACCACCGGAATCAGCCCCAGCATTTT
CASRTDHRNQPQHF
>.|TRBJ1-6|.|TRBV18
TGTGCCAGCTCACCAGACAGGACTAATTCACCCCTCCACTTT
CASSPDRTNSPLHF
>.|TRBJ2-3|TRBD1|TRBV7-3
TGTGCCAGCAGCGGGGGTCCGAGGGGGCCGGGAGATACGCAGTATTTT
CASSGGPRGPGDTQYF
>.|TRBJ1-3|TRBD1|TRBV28
TGTGCCAGCAGTTTATTAGGGGGCGGGGGAAACACCATATATTTT
CASSLLGGGGNTIYF
>.|TRBJ1-6|.|TRBV5-1
TGCGCCAGCAGCTTGGCTTCAGATAAGAATTCACCCTTCCACTTT
CASSLASDKNSPFHF
>.|TRBJ2-3|.|TRBV4-1
TGCGCCAGCAGCCAAGAAGGGAGGGGACAGGAGAAAGATACGCAGTATTTT
CASSQEGRGQEKDTQYF
>few|TRBJ1-5|TRBD1|TRBV19
TGTGCCAGTAGTAAACAAACCGGGACAGACAATCAGCCCCAGCATTTT
CASSKQTGTDNQPQHF
>.|TRBJ1-6|.|TRBV6-6
TGTGCCAGCAGTCGAGACAGAGATAATTCACCCCTCCACTTT
CASSRDRDNSPLHF
>few|TRBJ2-7|.|TRBV27
TGTGCCAGCAGTTTATCAAAGCTTGACGAGCAGTACTTC
CASSLSKLDEQYF